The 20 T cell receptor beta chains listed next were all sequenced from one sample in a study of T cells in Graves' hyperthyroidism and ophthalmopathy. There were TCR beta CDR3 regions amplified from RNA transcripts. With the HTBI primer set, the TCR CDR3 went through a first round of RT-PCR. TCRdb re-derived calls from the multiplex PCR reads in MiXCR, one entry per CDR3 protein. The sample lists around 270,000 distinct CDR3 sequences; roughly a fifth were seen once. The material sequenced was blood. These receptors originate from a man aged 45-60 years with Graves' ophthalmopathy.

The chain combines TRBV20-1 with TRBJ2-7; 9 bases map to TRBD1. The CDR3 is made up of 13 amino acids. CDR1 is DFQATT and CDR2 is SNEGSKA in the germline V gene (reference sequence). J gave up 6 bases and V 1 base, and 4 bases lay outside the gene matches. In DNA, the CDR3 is TGCAGTGCTAGAGGGACAGGGGAGTTCGAGCAGTACTTC. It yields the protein CSARGTGEFEQYF.

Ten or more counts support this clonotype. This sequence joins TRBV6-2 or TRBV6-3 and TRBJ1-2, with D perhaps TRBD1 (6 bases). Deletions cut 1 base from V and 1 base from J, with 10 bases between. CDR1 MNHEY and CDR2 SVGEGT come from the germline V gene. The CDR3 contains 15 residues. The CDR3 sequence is CASSYYADSNYGYTF. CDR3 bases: TGTGCCAGCAGTTACTACGCGGACAGTAACTATGGCTACACCTTC.

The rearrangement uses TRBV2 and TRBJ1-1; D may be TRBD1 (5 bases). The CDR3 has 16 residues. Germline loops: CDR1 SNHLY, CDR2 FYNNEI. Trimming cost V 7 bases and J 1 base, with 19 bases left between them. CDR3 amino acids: CASTAPTTGENTEAFF. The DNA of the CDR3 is TGTGCCAGCACCGCCCCCACAACAGGTGAGAACACTGAAGCTTTCTTT.

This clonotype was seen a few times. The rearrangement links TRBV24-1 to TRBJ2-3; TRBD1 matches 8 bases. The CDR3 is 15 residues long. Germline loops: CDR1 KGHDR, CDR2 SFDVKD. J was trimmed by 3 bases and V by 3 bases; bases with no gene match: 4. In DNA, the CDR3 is TGTGCCACCAGTGATCCAGGGGGCAGGACAGATACGCAGTATTTT. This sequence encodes CATSDPGGRTDTQYF.

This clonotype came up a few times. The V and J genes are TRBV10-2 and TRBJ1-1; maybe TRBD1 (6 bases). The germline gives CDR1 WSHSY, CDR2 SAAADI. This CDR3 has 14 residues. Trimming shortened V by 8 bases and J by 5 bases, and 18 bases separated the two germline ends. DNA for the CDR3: TGCGCCAGCCTACGACAGGAACCGGGAACTGAAGCTTTCTTT. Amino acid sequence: CASLRQEPGTEAFF.

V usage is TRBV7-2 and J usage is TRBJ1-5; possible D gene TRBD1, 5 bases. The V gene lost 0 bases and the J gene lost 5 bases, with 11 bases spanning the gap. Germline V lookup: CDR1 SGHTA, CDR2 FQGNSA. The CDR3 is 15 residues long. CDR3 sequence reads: CASSLAGGAHQPQHF. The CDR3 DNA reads TGTGCCAGCAGCTTAGCGGGAGGGGCCCATCAGCCCCAGCATTTT.

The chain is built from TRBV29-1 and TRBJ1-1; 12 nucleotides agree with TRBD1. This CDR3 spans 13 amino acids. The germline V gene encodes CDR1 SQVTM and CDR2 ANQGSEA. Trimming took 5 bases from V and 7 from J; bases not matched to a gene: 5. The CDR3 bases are TGCAGCGTTTCCGGGACAGGGGGCAGTGAAGCTTTCTTT. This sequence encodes CSVSGTGGSEAFF.

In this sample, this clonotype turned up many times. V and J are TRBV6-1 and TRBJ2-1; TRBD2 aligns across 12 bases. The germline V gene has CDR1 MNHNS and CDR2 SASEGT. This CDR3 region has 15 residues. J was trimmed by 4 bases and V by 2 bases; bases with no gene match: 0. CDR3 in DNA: TGTGCCAGCAGTGAACTAGCGGGAGGGTACAATGAGCAGTTCTTC. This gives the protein CASSELAGGYNEQFF.

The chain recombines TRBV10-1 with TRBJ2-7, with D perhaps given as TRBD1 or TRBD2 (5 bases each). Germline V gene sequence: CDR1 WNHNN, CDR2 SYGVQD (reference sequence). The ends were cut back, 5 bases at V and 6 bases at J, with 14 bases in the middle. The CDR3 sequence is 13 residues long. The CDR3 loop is CASSPGPGREQYF. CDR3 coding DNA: TGCGCCAGCAGTCCGGGCCCGGGACGCGAGCAGTACTTC.

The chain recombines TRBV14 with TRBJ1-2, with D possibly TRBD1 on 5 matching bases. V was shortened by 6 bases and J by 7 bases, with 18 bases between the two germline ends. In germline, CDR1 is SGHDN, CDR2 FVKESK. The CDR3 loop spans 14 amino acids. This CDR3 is CASSRVGGRVGYTF. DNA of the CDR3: TGTGCCAGCAGTCGGGTCGGGGGAAGGGTTGGCTACACCTTC. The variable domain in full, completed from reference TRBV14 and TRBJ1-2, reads EAGVTQFPSHSVIEKGQTVTLRCDPISGHDNLYWYRRVMGKEIKFLLHFVKESKQDESGMPNNRFLAERTGGTYSTLKVQPAELEDSGVYFCASSRVGGRVGYTFGSGTRLTVV.

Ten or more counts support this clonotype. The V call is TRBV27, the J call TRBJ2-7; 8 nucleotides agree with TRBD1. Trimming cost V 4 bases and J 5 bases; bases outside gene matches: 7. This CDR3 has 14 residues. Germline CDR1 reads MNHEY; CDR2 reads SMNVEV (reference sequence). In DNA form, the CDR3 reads TGTGCCAGCAGTTCCTGGACAGGGTTAAACGAGCAGTACTTC. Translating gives CASSSWTGLNEQYF.

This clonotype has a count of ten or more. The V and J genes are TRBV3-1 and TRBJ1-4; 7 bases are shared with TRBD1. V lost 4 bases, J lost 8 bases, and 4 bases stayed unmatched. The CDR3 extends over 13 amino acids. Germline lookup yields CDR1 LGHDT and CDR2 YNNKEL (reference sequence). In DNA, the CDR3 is TGTGCCAGCAGCCCCTTGGGACAGGAAAAACTGTTTTTT. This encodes CASSPLGQEKLFF.

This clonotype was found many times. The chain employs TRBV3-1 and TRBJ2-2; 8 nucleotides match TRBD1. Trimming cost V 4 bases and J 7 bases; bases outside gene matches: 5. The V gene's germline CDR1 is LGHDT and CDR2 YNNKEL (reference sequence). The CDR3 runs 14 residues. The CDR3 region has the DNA TGTGCCAGCAGCCCAGACAGGGGTTTCGGGGAGCTGTTTTTT. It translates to CASSPDRGFGELFF.

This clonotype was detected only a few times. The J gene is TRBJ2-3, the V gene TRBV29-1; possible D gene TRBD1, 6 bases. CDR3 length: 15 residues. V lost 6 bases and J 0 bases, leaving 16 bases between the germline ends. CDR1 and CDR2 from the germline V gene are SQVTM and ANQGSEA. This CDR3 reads CSVPGGAGSTDTQYF. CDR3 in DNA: TGCAGCGTCCCTGGGGGCGCCGGTAGCACAGATACGCAGTATTTT.

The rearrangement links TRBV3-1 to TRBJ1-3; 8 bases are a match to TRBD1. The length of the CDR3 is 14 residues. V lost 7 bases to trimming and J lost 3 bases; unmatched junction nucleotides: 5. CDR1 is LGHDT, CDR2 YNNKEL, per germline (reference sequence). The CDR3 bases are TGTGCCAGCACCCCAGGGGGCGGTGGAAACACCATATATTTT. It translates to CASTPGGGGNTIYF.

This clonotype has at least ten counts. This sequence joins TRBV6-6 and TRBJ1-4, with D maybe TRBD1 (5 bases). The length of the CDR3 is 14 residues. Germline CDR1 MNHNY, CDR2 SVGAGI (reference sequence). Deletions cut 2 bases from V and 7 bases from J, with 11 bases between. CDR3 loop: CASSYRGTGEKLFF. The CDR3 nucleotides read TGTGCCAGCAGTTACAGGGGAACGGGTGAAAAACTGTTTTTT.

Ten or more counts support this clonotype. CDR3 nucleotide sequence: TGTGCCAGCAGTGTGACAGGTTCCAATCAGCCCCAGCATTTT. Its translation is CASSVTGSNQPQHF. J is TRBJ1-5 and V is TRBV2; TRBD1 is a possible D gene (6 bases). This CDR3 is 14 amino acids long. Trimming stripped 4 bases from V and 3 bases from J, with 10 bases between. CDR1 SNHLY and CDR2 FYNNEI come from the germline V gene. Together with reference TRBV2 and TRBJ1-5, the CDR3 gives the full variable domain: EPEVTQTPSHQVTQMGQEVILRCVPISNHLYFYWYRQILGQKVEFLVSFYNNEISEKSEIFDDQFSVERPDGSNFTLKIRSTKLEDSAMYFCASSVTGSNQPQHFGDGTRLSIL.

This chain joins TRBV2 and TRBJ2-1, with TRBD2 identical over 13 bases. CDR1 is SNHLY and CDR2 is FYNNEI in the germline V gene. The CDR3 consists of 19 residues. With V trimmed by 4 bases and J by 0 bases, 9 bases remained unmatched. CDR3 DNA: TGTGCCAGCAGTGCCACACTAGCGGGAGGGCGGAGCTCCTACAATGAGCAGTTCTTC. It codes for CASSATLAGGRSSYNEQFF.

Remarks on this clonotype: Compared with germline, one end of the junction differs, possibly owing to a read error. The CDR3 region is CANSVTSSDTQYF. The DNA for the CDR3 is TGTGCCAACAGTGTGACCTCCTCAGATACGCAGTATTTT. This chain uses TRBV6-2 or TRBV6-3 with TRBJ2-3; no definite D call. There are 13 residues in the CDR3. The germline gives CDR1 MNHEY, CDR2 SVGEGT.

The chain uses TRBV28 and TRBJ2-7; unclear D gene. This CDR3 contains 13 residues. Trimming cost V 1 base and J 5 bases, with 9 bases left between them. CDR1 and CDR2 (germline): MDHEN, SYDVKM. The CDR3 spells CASSLSPDHEQYF. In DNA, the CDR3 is TGTGCCAGCAGTTTATCTCCCGACCACGAGCAGTACTTC.